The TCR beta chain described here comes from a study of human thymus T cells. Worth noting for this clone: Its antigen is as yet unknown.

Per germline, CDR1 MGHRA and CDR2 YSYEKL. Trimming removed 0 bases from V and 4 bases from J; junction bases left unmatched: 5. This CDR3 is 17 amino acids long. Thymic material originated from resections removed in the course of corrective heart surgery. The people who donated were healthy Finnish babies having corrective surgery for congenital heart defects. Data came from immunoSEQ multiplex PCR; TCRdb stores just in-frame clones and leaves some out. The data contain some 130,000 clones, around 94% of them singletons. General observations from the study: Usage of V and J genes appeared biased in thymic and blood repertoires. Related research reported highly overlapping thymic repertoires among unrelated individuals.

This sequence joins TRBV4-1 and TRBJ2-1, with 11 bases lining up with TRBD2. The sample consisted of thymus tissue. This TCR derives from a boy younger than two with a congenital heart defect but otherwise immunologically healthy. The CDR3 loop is CASSQDPSGGPYNEQFF. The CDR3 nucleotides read TGCGCCAGCAGCCAAGACCCTAGCGGGGGGCCTTACAATGAGCAGTTCTTC.